Listed below are T cell receptor beta chains from one sample, sequenced in a study of T cell responses to AZD1222 COVID-19 vaccine. The protocol was immunoSEQ multiplex PCR, while the TCRdb copy is restricted to in-frame clones and leaves out a portion. The sample carries 100,000 to 150,000 clones, roughly 88% recorded once. The sequencing here drew on peripheral blood, taken on day 0 of AZD1222 vaccination. These receptors were obtained from an adult in good health. Each CDR3 is given with its conserved first and last residue. The order of the fields is CDR3 protein, CDR3 DNA, D gene, clone size, V gene, J gene. D genes are given only for firm matches. Where a row states a size, it is once, few, many or the class of an expanded clone; other rows omit it.

CASSHSGREIEAFF,TGCGCCAGCAGCCACTCTGGGCGGGAGATTGAAGCTTTCTTT,-,-,TRBV4-1,TRBJ1-1
CASSLEFFDEQFF,TGTGCCAGTAGCCTAGAGTTTTTTGATGAGCAGTTCTTC,-,-,TRBV19,TRBJ2-1
CASSQRFDRNTGELFF,TGTGCCAGCAGCCAACGATTTGACAGAAACACCGGGGAGCTGTTTTTT,-,-,TRBV4-2,TRBJ2-2
CASSPQREGWETQYF,TGTGCCAGCTCCCCTCAGCGGGAGGGCTGGGAGACCCAGTACTTC,TRBD2,-,TRBV18,TRBJ2-5
CATSDFSPGDQPQHF,TGTGCCACCAGTGATTTCTCCCCAGGGGATCAGCCCCAGCATTTT,-,-,TRBV24-1,TRBJ1-5
CASTLTGGRSGELFF,TGTGCCAGTACCTTGACAGGGGGTAGGTCCGGGGAGCTGTTTTTT,TRBD1,-,TRBV19,TRBJ2-2
CASSLGRSGTSLGLGETQYF,TGTGCCAGCAGCCTCGGCCGATCAGGGACTAGCTTAGGATTAGGAGAGACCCAGTACTTC,TRBD2,-,TRBV6-2/TRBV6-3,TRBJ2-5
CASSKDSGGQPQHF,TGTGCCAGCAGTAAGGACTCAGGAGGGCAGCCCCAGCATTTT,-,-,TRBV2,TRBJ1-5
CASSIVPGTSTEQYF,TGTGCCAGTAGTATAGTGCCAGGGACATCAACGGAGCAGTACTTC,-,once,TRBV19,TRBJ2-7
CASSKGGTGAQPQHF,TGTGCCAGTAGTAAAGGAGGGACAGGGGCGCAGCCCCAGCATTTT,TRBD1,-,TRBV19,TRBJ1-5
CASNPLRTGNQPQHF,TGTGCCAGCAACCCCCTGCGTACGGGCAATCAGCCCCAGCATTTT,-,-,TRBV6-5,TRBJ1-5
CASRARLAGEETQYF,TGTGCCAGCAGGGCTCGACTAGCAGGGGAAGAGACCCAGTACTTC,-,-,TRBV7-3,TRBJ2-5
CASSLGLAGDEEQFF,TGTGCCAGCAGCCTGGGACTAGCGGGAGATGAAGAGCAGTTCTTC,TRBD2,-,TRBV3-1/TRBV3-2,TRBJ2-1
CASSIMGKSTDTQYF,TGTGCCAGTAGTATTATGGGAAAGAGCACAGATACGCAGTATTTT,-,-,TRBV19,TRBJ2-3
CASNPFGGDNSPLHF,TGTGCCAGCAACCCCTTCGGGGGCGATAATTCACCCCTCCACTTT,-,-,TRBV27,TRBJ1-6
CSASNRGPVPLHF,TGCAGTGCTAGTAACAGGGGCCCGGTCCCCCTCCACTTT,TRBD1,few,TRBV20-1,TRBJ1-6
CASSQDRRGQYNNQPQHF,TGTGCCAGCAGCCAAGATAGGAGGGGGCAATATAACAATCAGCCCCAGCATTTT,TRBD1,few,TRBV4-2,TRBJ1-5
CASSRFGQVQFF,TGTGCCAGCAGTCGGTTCGGACAGGTACAGTTCTTC,TRBD1,-,TRBV12-3/TRBV12-4,TRBJ2-1
CASSLISPTTTPDSPLHF,TGCGCCAGCAGCTTGATTTCGCCTACGACCACACCAGATTCACCCCTCCACTTT,-,-,TRBV5-1,TRBJ1-6
CASSDRDRAYGEKLFF,TGTGCCAGCAGTGACCGTGACAGGGCGTACGGGGAAAAACTGTTTTTT,TRBD1,-,TRBV25-1,TRBJ1-4
CASSQLAGVTDTQYF,TGTGCCAGCAGCCAACTAGCGGGAGTTACAGATACGCAGTATTTT,TRBD2,-,TRBV5-6,TRBJ2-3
CASSSTGDSYGYTF,TGTGCCAGCAGCTCGACTGGGGACAGCTATGGCTACACCTTC,TRBD1,once,TRBV7-2,TRBJ1-2
CASRSPQTYNEQFF,TGTGCCAGCAGGTCGCCGCAGACTTACAATGAGCAGTTCTTC,-,-,TRBV2,TRBJ2-1
CASSPGRLGSGNTIYF,TGTGCCAGCTCACCCGGGAGGCTGGGATCTGGAAACACCATATATTTT,-,-,TRBV18,TRBJ1-3
CASSYSLARDGAFF,TGTGCCAGCAGTTACTCACTCGCCCGGGACGGAGCTTTCTTT,-,-,TRBV6-2/TRBV6-3,TRBJ1-1
CASSLDRIFTQYF,TGTGCCAGCAGCTTGGATCGCATTTTTACCCAGTACTTC,-,-,TRBV5-4,TRBJ2-5
CASSQGNSNQPQHF,TGTGCCAGCAGCCAGGGAAATAGCAATCAGCCCCAGCATTTT,-,-,TRBV3-1/TRBV3-2,TRBJ1-5
CSVTQSSGNTIYF,TGCAGCGTAACCCAGAGCTCTGGAAACACCATATATTTT,-,-,TRBV29-1,TRBJ1-3
CASSHPGQGARTEAFF,TGTGCCAGCAGTCACCCGGGACAGGGGGCACGAACTGAAGCTTTCTTT,TRBD1,-,TRBV2,TRBJ1-1
CASSLVTDTEAFF,TGTGCCAGCAGCTTAGTGACAGACACTGAAGCTTTCTTT,-,-,TRBV7-9,TRBJ1-1
CASSPRTYSEKLFF,TGTGCCAGCAGCCCCAGGACATACTCTGAAAAACTGTTTTTT,-,-,TRBV13,TRBJ1-4
CAWSVGLSGTEAFF,TGTGCCTGGAGCGTGGGTCTTTCTGGGACTGAAGCTTTCTTT,-,-,TRBV30,TRBJ1-1
CSASGGKGYTF,TGCAGTGCTAGCGGGGGGAAAGGCTACACCTTC,-,-,TRBV20-1,TRBJ1-2
CAISEPDRLGRDTQYF,TGTGCCATCAGTGAGCCGGACAGGTTAGGGAGAGATACGCAGTATTTT,TRBD1,-,TRBV10-3,TRBJ2-3
CAATQENTGELFF,TGTGCCGCAACACAGGAGAACACCGGGGAGCTGTTTTTT,-,-,TRBV6-5,TRBJ2-2
CASSTGTATNEKLFF,TGTGCCAGCAGCACCGGGACAGCCACTAATGAAAAACTGTTTTTT,TRBD1,-,TRBV7-9,TRBJ1-4
CASSLVGREHEQYF,TGTGCCAGCAGCTTGGTGGGGCGGGAACACGAGCAGTACTTC,-,-,TRBV5-4,TRBJ2-7
CASSLWRTGAYEQFF,TGTGCCAGCAGTCTATGGCGGACGGGAGCATACGAGCAGTTCTTC,-,-,TRBV7-8,TRBJ2-1
CASSLGEGDGYTF,TGTGCCAGCAGCTTAGGAGAAGGGGACGGCTACACCTTC,-,-,TRBV7-9,TRBJ1-2
CASSQTGSYGYTF,TGTGCCAGCTCACAGACAGGGAGCTATGGCTACACCTTC,TRBD1,-,TRBV18,TRBJ1-2
CASSLSAGGYEQYF,TGTGCCAGCAGCTTATCAGCGGGAGGGTACGAGCAGTACTTC,TRBD2,-,TRBV7-9,TRBJ2-7
CAIWTSGTYEQYF,TGTGCCATCTGGACTAGCGGTACCTACGAGCAGTACTTC,TRBD2,-,TRBV2,TRBJ2-7
CASSQVGGGQSNQPQHF,TGTGCCAGCAGCCAGGTGGGGGGCGGACAAAGCAATCAGCCCCAGCATTTT,-,-,TRBV28,TRBJ1-5
CARRLSMNTEAFF,TGTGCCCGTCGGCTTTCCATGAACACTGAAGCTTTCTTT,-,-,TRBV27,TRBJ1-1
CASSSTVNYGYTF,TGTGCCAGCAGCTCGACAGTTAACTATGGCTACACCTTC,-,-,TRBV7-9,TRBJ1-2
CASTFGRSNYGYTF,TGTGCCAGCACTTTTGGCAGGTCTAACTATGGCTACACCTTC,-,-,TRBV6-5,TRBJ1-2
CASSSWGAYEQYF,TGTGCCAGCAGCTCTTGGGGTGCCTACGAGCAGTACTTC,-,-,TRBV13,TRBJ2-7
CASSMDGLAGRETQYF,TGTGCCAGTAGTATGGATGGACTAGCGGGGAGAGAGACCCAGTACTTC,TRBD2,-,TRBV19,TRBJ2-5
CASSEGGSYEQYF,TGTGCCAGCTCCGAGGGAGGGTCCTACGAGCAGTACTTC,TRBD2,-,TRBV18,TRBJ2-7
CASSYRDREKGEQFF,TGTGCCAGCAGTTACCGGGACAGGGAGAAAGGTGAGCAGTTCTTC,TRBD1,-,TRBV6-6,TRBJ2-1
CASSQDTSGSFNEQFF,TGTGCCAGCAGCCAAGATACTAGCGGGAGCTTCAATGAGCAGTTCTTC,TRBD2,-,TRBV3-1/TRBV3-2,TRBJ2-1
CASSLGAEETQYF,TGCGCCAGCAGCTTGGGAGCGGAAGAGACCCAGTACTTC,-,-,TRBV5-1,TRBJ2-5
CASSSQGPPYEQYF,TGTGCCAGCAGTTCACAGGGACCCCCCTACGAGCAGTACTTC,-,-,TRBV6-5,TRBJ2-7
CASSGGDWGYTF,TGTGCCAGCAGCGGAGGGGACTGGGGCTACACCTTC,-,-,TRBV9,TRBJ1-2
CASSFPQLTRYYGYTF,TGTGCCAGCAGCTTCCCCCAATTGACACGTTACTATGGCTACACCTTC,-,-,TRBV28,TRBJ1-2
CASSLDRGTGGTEAFF,TGTGCCAGCAGCTTGGACCGGGGGACAGGGGGCACTGAAGCTTTCTTT,TRBD1,-,TRBV5-6,TRBJ1-1
CASSLTGLVPEAFF,TGTGCCAGCAGTCTGACAGGGTTGGTGCCTGAAGCTTTCTTT,TRBD1,-,TRBV6-5,TRBJ1-1
CAGGTGNTIYF,TGTGCCGGAGGTACTGGAAACACCATATATTTT,-,-,TRBV30,TRBJ1-3
CASSHNVPGAGYNEQFF,TGTGCCAGTAGCCACAATGTTCCGGGAGCGGGGTACAATGAGCAGTTCTTC,TRBD2,-,TRBV19,TRBJ2-1
CASSFGLFEQYF,TGTGCCAGCAGTTTCGGACTATTCGAGCAGTACTTC,-,-,TRBV12-3/TRBV12-4,TRBJ2-7